The rows below give T cell receptor beta chains drawn from one sample of a study of blood T cells in healthy people across ages. TCRdb reprocessed the 5' RACE reads via MiXCR and lists one record per CDR3 protein. The sample has hundreds of thousands of distinct CDR3 sequences, roughly 30% seen once. Material for sequencing was blood. Receptor source: a woman older than 75 in good health. Both conserved end residues are part of each CDR3. The order of the fields is CDR3 length, D gene, V gene, J gene, CDR3 protein. A D gene is named only where the DNA matches it firmly.

cdr3_length: 16; d_call: -; v_call: TRBV7-2; j_call: TRBJ2-1; cdr3_aa: CASSLGGASSYNEQFF
cdr3_length: 15; d_call: TRBD1; v_call: TRBV7-6; j_call: TRBJ2-1; cdr3_aa: CASSLGQGGPDEQFF
cdr3_length: 13; d_call: TRBD2; v_call: TRBV5-1; j_call: TRBJ2-7; cdr3_aa: CASGLDALYEQYF
cdr3_length: 12; d_call: -; v_call: TRBV5-1; j_call: TRBJ2-7; cdr3_aa: CASSAGLSEQYF
cdr3_length: 14; d_call: -; v_call: TRBV25-1; j_call: TRBJ1-3; cdr3_aa: CASSDRGPGNTIYF
cdr3_length: 13; d_call: -; v_call: TRBV15; j_call: TRBJ1-2; cdr3_aa: CATSRSTVDGYTF
cdr3_length: 14; d_call: -; v_call: TRBV9; j_call: TRBJ1-1; cdr3_aa: CASSAGTSNTEAFF
cdr3_length: 13; d_call: -; v_call: TRBV9; j_call: TRBJ2-6; cdr3_aa: CASSARDGDVLTF
cdr3_length: 12; d_call: -; v_call: TRBV10-3; j_call: TRBJ1-2; cdr3_aa: CAISETSYGYTF
cdr3_length: 12; d_call: -; v_call: TRBV4-3; j_call: TRBJ2-1; cdr3_aa: CASSQGGAEQFF
cdr3_length: 15; d_call: -; v_call: TRBV3-1; j_call: TRBJ1-2; cdr3_aa: CASSQEGGYFYGYTF
cdr3_length: 17; d_call: TRBD2; v_call: TRBV2; j_call: TRBJ2-3; cdr3_aa: CASRFPGTSGGLDTQYF
cdr3_length: 13; d_call: -; v_call: TRBV30; j_call: TRBJ1-2; cdr3_aa: CAWSGGLDYGHTF
cdr3_length: 14; d_call: -; v_call: TRBV29-1; j_call: TRBJ1-2; cdr3_aa: CSVDNDLSGRGYTF
cdr3_length: 14; d_call: TRBD1; v_call: TRBV7-9; j_call: TRBJ1-5; cdr3_aa: CASSSQGADQPQHF
cdr3_length: 14; d_call: -; v_call: TRBV12-3/TRBV12-4; j_call: TRBJ2-3; cdr3_aa: CASSLSARTDTEYF
cdr3_length: 16; d_call: TRBD2; v_call: TRBV20-1; j_call: TRBJ2-5; cdr3_aa: CSASKTGTSNQETQYF
cdr3_length: 14; d_call: -; v_call: TRBV5-1; j_call: TRBJ2-4; cdr3_aa: CASSPSGGVDEQYF
cdr3_length: 16; d_call: TRBD2; v_call: TRBV2; j_call: TRBJ2-3; cdr3_aa: CACSAQGGGPTDTQYF
cdr3_length: 15; d_call: -; v_call: TRBV5-6; j_call: TRBJ1-2; cdr3_aa: CASSWMGASNYGYTF
cdr3_length: 18; d_call: TRBD1; v_call: TRBV28; j_call: TRBJ1-4; cdr3_aa: CASSSPGELAGGNEKLFF
cdr3_length: 12; d_call: -; v_call: TRBV5-6; j_call: TRBJ1-1; cdr3_aa: CASSLDFTEAFF
cdr3_length: 15; d_call: TRBD1; v_call: TRBV28; j_call: TRBJ1-5; cdr3_aa: CASNPTGTDNQPQHF
cdr3_length: 13; d_call: -; v_call: TRBV27; j_call: TRBJ1-1; cdr3_aa: CASSFARRTEAFF
cdr3_length: 16; d_call: -; v_call: TRBV11-2; j_call: TRBJ2-1; cdr3_aa: CASSRRGGSSYNEQFF
cdr3_length: 15; d_call: TRBD2; v_call: TRBV9; j_call: TRBJ2-1; cdr3_aa: CASSPGTSGYKTQFF
cdr3_length: 11; d_call: -; v_call: TRBV20-1; j_call: TRBJ1-1; cdr3_aa: CSAREYTEAFF
cdr3_length: 17; d_call: -; v_call: TRBV21-1; j_call: TRBJ2-5; cdr3_aa: CASSKERVEALMETQYF
cdr3_length: 15; d_call: TRBD2; v_call: TRBV20-1; j_call: TRBJ2-1; cdr3_aa: CSARGTSGGINEQFF
cdr3_length: 13; d_call: TRBD1; v_call: TRBV7-3; j_call: TRBJ2-2; cdr3_aa: CASSPTGSGELFF
cdr3_length: 17; d_call: TRBD2; v_call: TRBV7-3; j_call: TRBJ2-1; cdr3_aa: CASSPQPLAGRNNEQFF
cdr3_length: 14; d_call: -; v_call: TRBV5-1; j_call: TRBJ1-4; cdr3_aa: CASSLSGVEEKLFF
cdr3_length: 15; d_call: TRBD1; v_call: TRBV19; j_call: TRBJ1-1; cdr3_aa: CASSVGTGLNTEAFF
cdr3_length: 12; d_call: TRBD1; v_call: TRBV2; j_call: TRBJ2-7; cdr3_aa: CASSEAGTGGDF
cdr3_length: 12; d_call: TRBD1; v_call: TRBV6-5; j_call: TRBJ2-7; cdr3_aa: CASSRTGVEQYF
cdr3_length: 13; d_call: -; v_call: TRBV6-2/TRBV6-3; j_call: -; cdr3_aa: CASSLSTSYEQYF
cdr3_length: 14; d_call: -; v_call: TRBV7-2; j_call: TRBJ1-2; cdr3_aa: CASITRGKNYGYTF
cdr3_length: 13; d_call: TRBD1; v_call: TRBV10-3; j_call: -; cdr3_aa: CAISADRGHEQYF
cdr3_length: 14; d_call: TRBD1; v_call: TRBV12-3/TRBV12-4; j_call: TRBJ1-5; cdr3_aa: CASKPTGDNQPQHF
cdr3_length: 16; d_call: TRBD1; v_call: TRBV20-1; j_call: TRBJ2-2; cdr3_aa: CSARPRQGSYTGELFF
cdr3_length: 18; d_call: TRBD2; v_call: TRBV5-1; j_call: TRBJ2-3; cdr3_aa: CASSLTSLAGARGDTQYF
cdr3_length: 12; d_call: -; v_call: TRBV29-1; j_call: TRBJ1-5; cdr3_aa: CSVEDPGQPQHF
cdr3_length: 13; d_call: -; v_call: TRBV29-1; j_call: TRBJ1-4; cdr3_aa: CSVAQGANEKLFF
cdr3_length: 14; d_call: -; v_call: TRBV6-2/TRBV6-3; j_call: TRBJ2-3; cdr3_aa: CASRKTGSGDTQYF
cdr3_length: 15; d_call: TRBD2; v_call: TRBV20-1; j_call: TRBJ2-5; cdr3_aa: CSASPGGSLLETQYF
cdr3_length: 12; d_call: -; v_call: TRBV29-1; j_call: TRBJ2-5; cdr3_aa: CSVSGNQETQYF
cdr3_length: 12; d_call: -; v_call: TRBV20-1; j_call: TRBJ2-3; cdr3_aa: CSARDRGDTQYF
cdr3_length: 15; d_call: TRBD1; v_call: TRBV6-2/TRBV6-3; j_call: TRBJ2-1; cdr3_aa: CTSSYPGQPTYEQFF
cdr3_length: 11; d_call: -; v_call: TRBV7-9; j_call: TRBJ1-1; cdr3_aa: CASRFNTEAFF
cdr3_length: 13; d_call: -; v_call: TRBV30; j_call: TRBJ2-2; cdr3_aa: CAWRGGNTGELFF
cdr3_length: 13; d_call: -; v_call: TRBV6-1; j_call: TRBJ2-5; cdr3_aa: CASSELGGQTQYF
cdr3_length: 18; d_call: -; v_call: TRBV20-1; j_call: TRBJ1-1; cdr3_aa: CSARDNPLDSLMNTEAFF
cdr3_length: 14; d_call: TRBD1; v_call: TRBV6-6; j_call: TRBJ1-1; cdr3_aa: CASSYEDRDTEAFF
cdr3_length: 14; d_call: -; v_call: TRBV6-2/TRBV6-3; j_call: TRBJ1-1; cdr3_aa: CASRTASMNTEAFF
cdr3_length: 15; d_call: TRBD1; v_call: TRBV7-3; j_call: TRBJ2-1; cdr3_aa: CASSLKRDRGGEQFF
cdr3_length: 12; d_call: -; v_call: TRBV27; j_call: TRBJ2-5; cdr3_aa: CASGRLMETQYF
cdr3_length: 15; d_call: -; v_call: TRBV4-1; j_call: TRBJ2-5; cdr3_aa: CASSPSGTFQETQYF
cdr3_length: 15; d_call: -; v_call: TRBV6-1; j_call: TRBJ2-1; cdr3_aa: CASRLDGDHYNEQFF
cdr3_length: 13; d_call: -; v_call: TRBV12-3/TRBV12-4; j_call: TRBJ1-6; cdr3_aa: CASRGPVGSPLHF
cdr3_length: 12; d_call: -; v_call: TRBV6-6; j_call: TRBJ2-5; cdr3_aa: CASSYGRETQYF